This T cell receptor (beta chain) originates from a study of shared clonotypes between healthy human individuals. The study, taken as a whole, reports: Memory subsets generally showed smaller estimated richness than naive subsets did. Lower generation probabilities were found for non-shared clonotypes than for those shared by all four donors.

The authors ran the assay at deep level. Per sorted-subset replicate PCR, input was roughly 220 ng DNA, representing tens of thousands of T cell genomes. Clones were sequenced by immunoSEQ multiplex PCR, and TCRdb holds only the in-frame ones, with some missing. This table holds 2 million to 2.5 million clones, under 95% found once. Trimming left V 7 bases short and J 7 bases short, with 8 bases between. Per germline, CDR1 MDHEN and CDR2 SYDVKM. The CDR3 covers 11 residues. To note about this clone: The antigen remains unidentified.

The receptor comes from a man between 18 and 29 years old in good health. Some clones in this sample may be carry-over from other donors' samples. The gene calls are TRBV28 and TRBJ2-1; D call uncertain. Sample: naive CD4+ T cells from PBMCs. Described subset: CD45RA+ positively selected. The DNA for the CDR3 is TGTGCCAGCACTGACCCAAATGAGCAGTTCTTC. Its translation: CASTDPNEQFF.